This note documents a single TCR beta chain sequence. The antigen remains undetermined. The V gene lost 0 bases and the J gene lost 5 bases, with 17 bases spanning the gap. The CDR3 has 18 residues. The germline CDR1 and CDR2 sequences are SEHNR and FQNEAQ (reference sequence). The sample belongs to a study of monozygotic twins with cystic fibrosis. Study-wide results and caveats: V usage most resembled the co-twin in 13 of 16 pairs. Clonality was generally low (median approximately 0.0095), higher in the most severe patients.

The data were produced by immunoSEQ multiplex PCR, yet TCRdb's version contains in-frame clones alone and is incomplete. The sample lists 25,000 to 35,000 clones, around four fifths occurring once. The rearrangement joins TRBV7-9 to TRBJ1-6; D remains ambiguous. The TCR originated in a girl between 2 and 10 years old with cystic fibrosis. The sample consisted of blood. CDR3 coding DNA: TGTGCCAGCAGCTTAGCCCGCGGAACCCGGAAAAATAATTCACCCCTCCACTTT. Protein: CASSLARGTRKNNSPLHF.